The 31 T cell receptor beta chains reported below all come from one sample, sequenced in a study of blood T cell repertoires in COVID-19. This table comes from immunoSEQ multiplex PCR, and its TCRdb copy is limited to in-frame clones, with some not included. This repertoire shows approximately 170,000 clones, about 89% found once; its top ten account for roughly 3.5%. Sequenced input: peripheral blood. The source is a man in his 70s with acute or convalescent COVID-19.

The CDR3 DNA reads TGCGCCAGCAGCTTTTCGGTCGGGGAGCTGTTTTTT. It specifies CASSFSVGELFF. The chain is built from TRBV5-1 and TRBJ2-2, with D unclear. With 2 bases removed from V and 7 bases from J, the gap between germline ends came to 6 bases. Germline V gives CDR1 SGHRS, CDR2 YFSETQ. This CDR3 has 12 amino acids.

This chain uses TRBV29-1 with TRBJ1-1; tentative D call: TRBD1 (5 bases). The CDR3 extends over 12 amino acids. Germline V gives CDR1 SQVTM, CDR2 ANQGSEA. This chain's CDR3 is CSGQTDYTEAFF. CDR3 nucleotides: TGCAGTGGACAAACCGATTACACTGAAGCTTTCTTT.

The J gene is TRBJ2-3, the V gene TRBV2, with 10 bases identical to TRBD1. J lost 5 bases, V lost 7 bases, and 6 bases had no gene match. Germline V CDR1 and CDR2: SNHLY, FYNNEI. This CDR3 spans 14 amino acids. The CDR3 bases are TGTGCCAGCAAGGAGGACAGGGGGAAAGATACGCAGTATTTT. The encoded protein is CASKEDRGKDTQYF.

This chain joins TRBV6-1 and TRBJ2-6; D not certain. This CDR3 is built from 17 residues. V lost 0 bases and J 1 base, leaving 10 bases between the germline ends. Germline V CDR1 and CDR2: MNHNS, SASEGT. DNA for the CDR3: TGTGCCAGCAGTGAAGCGCGACAATTGTCTGGGGCCAACGTCCTGACTTTC. Translation gives CASSEARQLSGANVLTF.

This sequence joins TRBV6-5 and TRBJ1-2, with D perhaps TRBD1 (6 bases). V was trimmed by 6 bases and J by 3 bases, leaving 11 bases between them. Germline V gene data show CDR1 as MNHEY and CDR2 as SVGAGI. The CDR3 contains 13 residues. CDR3 residues: CASSHGTYYGYTF. The CDR3 DNA sequence: TGTGCCAGCAGCCACGGGACATACTATGGCTACACCTTC.

The rearrangement uses TRBV5-1 and TRBJ2-1; 9 bases agree with TRBD1. This CDR3 is built from 15 residues. J lost 2 bases, V lost 3 bases, and 3 bases had no gene match. Germline values: CDR1 SGHRS, CDR2 YFSETQ. CDR3 sequence reads: CASSSDRGAYNEQFF. The CDR3, as DNA: TGCGCCAGCAGCTCGGACAGGGGTGCCTACAATGAGCAGTTCTTC.

The chain joins TRBV2 to TRBJ2-2; 10 bases agree with TRBD2. V lost 4 bases to trimming and J lost 6 bases; unmatched junction nucleotides: 5. This CDR3 contains 15 residues. Germline lookup yields CDR1 SNHLY and CDR2 FYNNEI. This chain's CDR3 is CASSGISGGAGELFF. CDR3 nucleotides: TGTGCCAGCAGTGGTATAAGCGGGGGGGCCGGGGAGCTGTTTTTT. Looking up the rest from reference TRBV2 and TRBJ2-2 gives the full variable domain: EPEVTQTPSHQVTQMGQEVILRCVPISNHLYFYWYRQILGQKVEFLVSFYNNEISEKSEIFDDQFSVERPDGSNFTLKIRSTKLEDSAMYFCASSGISGGAGELFFGEGSRLTVL.

CDR3 in DNA: TGTGCCAGCAGTTACTCGCGGGGTGGTAACTATGGCTACACCTTC. Translating gives CASSYSRGGNYGYTF. The chain employs TRBV6-2 or TRBV6-3 and TRBJ1-2, with D uncertain. This CDR3 has 15 residues. Looked up from germline, CDR1 is MNHEY and CDR2 is SVGEGT. V lost 0 bases to trimming and J lost 1 base, with 9 bases between them.

DNA of the CDR3: TGTGCCAGCAGCTCGCGTGATGGACAGGCACCCTATGGCTACACCTTC. Translating it yields CASSSRDGQAPYGYTF. This chain connects TRBV7-3 to TRBJ1-2; 7 nucleotides agree with TRBD1. V lost 4 bases, J lost 4 bases, and 12 bases stayed unmatched. Germline-derived CDR1 and CDR2 are SGHTA and FQGTGA. CDR3 size: 16 residues.

This clone was detected only a few times. This chain uses TRBV28 with TRBJ1-2; D possibly corresponds to TRBD1 (5 bases). Germline CDR1 and CDR2: MDHEN and SYDVKM. The CDR3 contains 10 residues. Trimming left V 5 bases short and J 11 bases short, with 9 bases between. The CDR3 nucleotides are TGTGCCAGCAGTCACACAGGTTACACCTTC. It is translated as CASSHTGYTF.

V is TRBV27 and J is TRBJ1-1, with D hard to call. The germline V gene has CDR1 MNHEY and CDR2 SMNVEV (reference sequence). The ends were cut back, 1 base at V and 7 bases at J, with 7 bases in the middle. The CDR3 contains 12 residues. For the CDR3, the DNA is TGTGCCAGCAGTTTATTAGAGGGTGAAGCTTTCTTT. Translation gives CASSLLEGEAFF.

The V gene is TRBV27, the J gene TRBJ1-6; a possible D gene is TRBD1 (5 bases). CDR1 and CDR2 (germline): MNHEY, SMNVEV (reference sequence). The CDR3 totals 16 residues. V dropped 2 bases and J dropped 8 bases, with 16 bases sitting between them. The CDR3 sequence: CASSLLSGTGDSPLHF. DNA of the CDR3: TGTGCCAGCAGTTTACTATCAGGGACGGGGGATTCACCCCTCCACTTT.

The chain links TRBV7-2 to TRBJ2-3; 9 bases align to TRBD2. V gave up 5 bases and J gave up 4 bases; unmatched junction bases: 7. CDR3 length: 15 amino acids. CDR1 SGHTA and CDR2 FQGNSA come from the germline V gene. CDR3 residues: CASSLTSGWPDTQYF. The CDR3 DNA sequence: TGTGCCAGCAGCCTAACTAGCGGGTGGCCAGATACGCAGTATTTT.

The V gene is TRBV5-1, the J gene TRBJ2-5; a weak D match, TRBD1 (6 bases). Germline CDR1 and CDR2: SGHRS and YFSETQ. This CDR3 contains 15 residues. V was pared by 4 bases and J by 5 bases, with 18 bases between. CDR3 nucleotides: TGCGCCAGCAGCGTGGGGGCTGCGACGTTGGAGACCCAGTACTTC. Protein sequence: CASSVGAATLETQYF.

V and J are TRBV10-3 and TRBJ2-3, with D possibly being TRBD2 (5 bases). V was shortened by 2 bases and J by 0 bases, with 9 bases between the two germline ends. From germline, CDR1 is ENHRY and CDR2 SYGVKD. This CDR3 is built from 15 residues. CDR3 loop: CAISEGAESTDTQYF. Here the CDR3 DNA reads TGTGCCATCAGTGAGGGAGCGGAAAGCACAGATACGCAGTATTTT.

The rearrangement uses TRBV11-2 and TRBJ2-7, with 10 bases matching TRBD2. J was trimmed by 3 bases and V by 5 bases; bases with no gene match: 4. Germline-derived CDR1 and CDR2 are SGHAT and FQNNGV. The CDR3 runs to 14 residues. The CDR3 DNA reads as TGTGCCAGCAGCCAGGGACTAGCGTTCTACGAGCAGTACTTC. It translates to CASSQGLAFYEQYF.

This clone was seen once. V is TRBV2 and J is TRBJ2-2, with TRBD1 identical over 10 bases. This CDR3 contains 16 residues. V was clipped by 7 bases and J by 5 bases; unmatched bases: 10. Looked up from germline, CDR1 is SNHLY and CDR2 is FYNNEI. The CDR3 protein is CASMGWMGQGTGELFF. CDR3 in DNA: TGTGCCAGCATGGGATGGATGGGACAGGGGACCGGGGAGCTGTTTTTT.

The chain uses TRBV4-2 and TRBJ2-1; TRBD2 agrees at 11 bases. V was pared by 5 bases and J by 9 bases, with 12 bases of the junction left unmatched. Germline V lookup: CDR1 LGHNA, CDR2 YNFKEQ. The CDR3 runs to 16 residues. CDR3 sequence: CASSYNEGLAGGEQFF. CDR3 nucleotide sequence: TGTGCCAGCAGCTATAACGAGGGGCTAGCGGGAGGTGAGCAGTTCTTC.

The chain combines TRBV3-1 (or the pseudogene TRBV3-2) with TRBJ2-7; tentatively, D is TRBD2 (7 bases). The germline V gene encodes CDR1 LGHDT and CDR2 YNNKEL (reference sequence). This CDR3 has 16 amino acids. V was cut by 5 bases and J by 0 bases, with 17 bases left in between. The CDR3 DNA reads TGTGCCAGCAGCACCCGAGGGAGGGGGAGCTCCTACGAGCAGTACTTC. This encodes CASSTRGRGSSYEQYF.

The chain links TRBV24-1 to TRBJ1-5; a possible D gene is TRBD1 (5 bases). Between the trimmed V and J ends, which lost 8 bases and 1 base, there was a span of 14 bases. Germline lookup yields CDR1 KGHDR and CDR2 SFDVKD. This CDR3 comprises 15 residues. The CDR3 region is CATTPGRVSNQPQHF. Here the CDR3 DNA reads TGTGCCACCACACCGGGCAGGGTAAGCAATCAGCCCCAGCATTTT.

V usage is TRBV27 and J usage is TRBJ2-7; perhaps TRBD1 as D (5 bases). The CDR3 runs to 15 residues. The V end lost 2 bases, the J end lost 2 bases, and 13 bases lay between the germline ends. CDR1 MNHEY and CDR2 SMNVEV come from the germline V gene (reference sequence). The CDR3 here is CASSLQGWLAYEQYF. The CDR3 region has the DNA TGTGCCAGCAGTTTACAGGGTTGGTTAGCCTACGAGCAGTACTTC.

The chain joins TRBV5-1 to TRBJ2-1; D perhaps matches TRBD2 (6 bases). Per the germline V gene, CDR1 is SGHRS and CDR2 is YFSETQ. Trimming shortened V by 0 bases and J by 8 bases, and 12 bases separated the two germline ends. The CDR3 length is 14 residues. The CDR3 nucleotides are TGCGCCAGCAGCTTGGTCGGGGGACCCGATGAGCAGTTCTTC. Residues: CASSLVGGPDEQFF.

The chain joins TRBV28 to TRBJ1-5, with D unclear. The CDR3 sequence is 17 residues long. Germline V gives CDR1 MDHEN, CDR2 SYDVKM. V shed 6 bases and J shed 0 bases, with 18 bases lying between them. The CDR3 DNA reads TGTGCCAGCAGACCGGGGAAAGGGTCTTATAGCAATCAGCCCCAGCATTTT. Its protein is CASRPGKGSYSNQPQHF. The variable domain in full, with the rest retrieved from reference TRBV28 and TRBJ1-5, is DVKVTQSSRYLVKRTGEKVFLECVQDMDHENMFWYRQDPGLGLRLIYFSYDVKMKEKGDIPEGYSVSREKKERFSLILESASTNQTSMYLCASRPGKGSYSNQPQHFGDGTRLSIL.

In nucleotides, the CDR3 is TGTGCCAGCAGTTCAGGGGGCGGCATCTATAGCAATCAGCCCCAGCATTTT. Translated: CASSSGGGIYSNQPQHF. This sequence joins TRBV7-9 and TRBJ1-5; 8 bases align to TRBD1. The V and J ends lost 6 bases and 0 bases, in that order; junction bases with no gene match: 10. Per germline, CDR1 SEHNR and CDR2 FQNEAQ (reference sequence). This CDR3 has 17 amino acids.

This clone came up a few times. The chain employs TRBV7-3 and TRBJ1-6; 7 bases are shared with TRBD1. The germline V gene encodes CDR1 SGHTA and CDR2 FQGTGA. The V and J ends lost 5 bases and 9 bases, in that order; junction bases with no gene match: 7. There are 14 residues in the CDR3. The CDR3 protein is CASSLTGTSSPLHF. CDR3 nucleotides: TGTGCCAGCAGCCTGACAGGGACGAGTTCACCCCTCCACTTT.

This clone was picked up a small number of times. CDR3 in DNA: TGCGCCAGCAGTGAGCCCGATAGGGGTACGCAGTATTTT. It translates to CASSEPDRGTQYF. V and J are TRBV10-1 and TRBJ2-3; D is perhaps TRBD1 (5 bases). From germline, CDR1 is WNHNN and CDR2 SYGVQD (reference sequence). Trimming shortened V by 2 bases and J by 8 bases, and 11 bases separated the two germline ends. This CDR3 has 13 residues.

V and J are TRBV28 and TRBJ2-1; D might be TRBD1 (6 bases). The CDR3 loop spans 15 amino acids. V was shortened by 3 bases and J by 7 bases, with 16 bases between the two germline ends. Germline V CDR1 and CDR2: MDHEN, SYDVKM. DNA of the CDR3: TGTGCCAGCAGTTTCCTCAGGGGAGCGGATAATGAGCAGTTCTTC. Residues: CASSFLRGADNEQFF.

The chain joins TRBV5-1 to TRBJ1-1; 9 bases line up with TRBD1. Trimming cost V 5 bases and J 5 bases; bases outside gene matches: 13. Per the germline V gene, CDR1 is SGHRS and CDR2 is YFSETQ. The length of the CDR3 is 16 residues. CDR3 bases: TGCGCCAGCAGTTTTAACCCACAGGGGGCGACGACTGAAGCTTTCTTT. Protein product: CASSFNPQGATTEAFF.

This chain joins TRBV24-1 and TRBJ1-2; 11 bases are shared with TRBD1. The CDR3 covers 16 residues. Per the germline V gene, CDR1 is KGHDR and CDR2 is SFDVKD. J lost 3 bases, V lost 3 bases, and 5 bases had no gene match. CDR3 sequence reads: CATSDPGQGADYGYTF. The CDR3 DNA follows: TGTGCCACCAGTGATCCCGGACAGGGGGCAGACTATGGCTACACCTTC.

The table lists this clone with a count of one. The chain joins TRBV19 to TRBJ2-3; 10 bases are shared with TRBD2. Per germline, CDR1 LNHDA and CDR2 SQIVND (reference sequence). After removal of 4 bases from V and 5 bases from J, the junction contained 6 bases not matched to a gene. CDR3 length equals 15 residues. In nucleotides, the CDR3 is TGTGCCAGTAGTAGGCTAGCGGGAGTAGGAGATACGCAGTATTTT. As protein: CASSRLAGVGDTQYF.

This chain connects TRBV12-3 or TRBV12-4 to TRBJ1-1; 7 nucleotides align to TRBD1. The CDR3 has 13 residues. Trimming removed 6 bases from V and 5 bases from J; junction bases left unmatched: 6. In DNA form, the CDR3 reads TGTGCCAGCAGGGGACAGAAAAATACTGAAGCTTTCTTT. Residues: CASRGQKNTEAFF.